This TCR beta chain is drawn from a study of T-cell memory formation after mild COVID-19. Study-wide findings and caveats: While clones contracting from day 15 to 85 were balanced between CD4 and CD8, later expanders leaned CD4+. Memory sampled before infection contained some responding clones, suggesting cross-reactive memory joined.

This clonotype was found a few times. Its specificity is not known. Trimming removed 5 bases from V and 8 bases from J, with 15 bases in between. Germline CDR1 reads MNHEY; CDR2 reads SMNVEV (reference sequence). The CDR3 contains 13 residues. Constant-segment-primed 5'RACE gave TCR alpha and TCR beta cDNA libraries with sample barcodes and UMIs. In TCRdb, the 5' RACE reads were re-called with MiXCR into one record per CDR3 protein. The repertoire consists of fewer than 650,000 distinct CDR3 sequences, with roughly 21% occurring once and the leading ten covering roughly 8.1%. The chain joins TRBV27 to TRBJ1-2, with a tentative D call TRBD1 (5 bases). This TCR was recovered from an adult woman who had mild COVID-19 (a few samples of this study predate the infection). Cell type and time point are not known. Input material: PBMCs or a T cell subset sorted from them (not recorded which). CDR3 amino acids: CASSPPGAWGYTF. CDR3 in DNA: TGTGCCAGCAGTCCACCCGGGGCTTGGGGCTACACCTTC.